This TCR beta chain was recorded in a study of blood T cell repertoires in COVID-19. Study context: Both acute and convalescent COVID-19 samples were obtained from the United States, Italy and Spain. Sources were T cells, B-cell-depleted T cells, or PBMCs; the material itself was cDNA or gDNA.

Seattle patients were enrolled while actively infected and followed longitudinally. Under the authors' procedure: The authors estimated nucleated cell counts from reference gene primer amplification. Method: immunoSEQ multiplex PCR; TCRdb's copy keeps in-frame clones and lacks some. V, J and clone size are those of that table, while D and trimming were read from the DNA. The table includes 55,000 to 70,000 clones, 88% detected once. From germline, CDR1 is MNHEY and CDR2 SVGAGI. Unmatched junction bases numbered 7, after V lost 4 bases and J lost 5 bases. This CDR3 is built from 15 residues. The receptor's source is a woman aged 55-70 years with COVID-19, enrolled during active disease. The sequenced sample was peripheral blood. The gene calls are TRBV6-5 and TRBJ2-2, with TRBD1 matching 7 bases. CDR3 sequence: CASSSRDSKTGELFF. DNA for the CDR3: TGTGCCAGCAGTTCCCGGGACAGCAAGACCGGGGAGCTGTTTTTT.